This entry lists 16 T cell receptor beta chains sequenced from one sample in a study of control samples from healthy donors and cancer patients. Produced via immunoSEQ multiplex PCR; TCRdb's table is partial and in-frame only. The sample has about 85,000 clones; approximately 88% are singletons. The sequenced sample consisted of blood. Receptor source: a woman in her sixties in good health.

The gene calls are TRBV5-1 and TRBJ1-6; D gene uncertain. V was trimmed by 0 bases and J by 0 bases, leaving 7 bases between them. The CDR3 runs 16 residues. Germline V gene sequence: CDR1 SGHRS, CDR2 YFSETQ. DNA for the CDR3: TGCGCCAGCAGCTTGGCGGGGAGCTCCTATAATTCACCCCTCCACTTT. Translated, it gives CASSLAGSSYNSPLHF.

The chain uses TRBV7-3 and TRBJ2-7, with 8 bases that match TRBD1. The CDR3 covers 13 residues. CDR1 is SGHTA, CDR2 FQGTGA, per germline. Trimming took 5 bases from V and 3 from J; bases not matched to a gene: 3. CDR3 sequence (DNA): TGTGCCAGCAGCCCAGGGACAGGCTACGAGCAGTACTTC. Residues: CASSPGTGYEQYF. Based on the CDR3 plus reference TRBV7-3 and TRBJ2-7, the full variable domain is GAGVSQTPSNKVTEKGKYVELRCDPISGHTALYWYRQSLGQGPEFLIYFQGTGAADDSGLPNDRFFAVRPEGSVSTLKIQRTERGDSAVYLCASSPGTGYEQYFGPGTRLTVT.

The rearrangement uses TRBV6-6 and TRBJ1-2; D call uncertain. This CDR3 spans 12 amino acids. V lost 6 bases to trimming and J lost 6 bases, with 11 bases between them. Germline V gene sequence: CDR1 MNHNY, CDR2 SVGAGI (reference sequence). The CDR3 DNA is TGTGCCAGCAGAACCAGTAGCGATGGCTACACCTTC. It encodes CASRTSSDGYTF.

The chain couples TRBV11-2 to TRBJ1-1; possibly TRBD1 for D (6 bases). This CDR3 has 16 residues. Trimming pared 2 bases from V and 5 bases from J, leaving 18 bases between. Germline V gene lookup returns CDR1 SGHAT and CDR2 FQNNGV. The CDR3 sequence is CASSLSRAGGRTEAFF. The DNA of the CDR3 is TGTGCCAGCAGCTTATCGCGAGCTGGGGGGCGGACTGAAGCTTTCTTT.

This clone has just a few counts. This chain connects TRBV14 to TRBJ2-7; D is unclear. The CDR3 sequence is 13 residues long. V shed 4 bases and J shed 1 base, with 8 bases lying between them. Germline CDR1 and CDR2: SGHDN and FVKESK. CDR3 region: CASSRPLSYEQYF. DNA for the CDR3: TGTGCCAGCAGCCGGCCGTTGTCCTACGAGCAGTACTTC.

V gene TRBV7-2 combines with J gene TRBJ2-1; D is perhaps TRBD1 (6 bases). This CDR3 region has 15 residues. Between the trimmed V and J ends, which lost 5 bases and 2 bases, there was a span of 13 bases. Germline V gene lookup returns CDR1 SGHTA and CDR2 FQGNSA. CDR3 in amino acids: CASSPQGPTYNEQFF. In nucleotides, the CDR3 is TGTGCCAGCAGCCCGCAGGGGCCTACCTACAATGAGCAGTTCTTC.

The gene calls are TRBV5-5 and TRBJ2-7; maybe TRBD1 (5 bases). CDR1 is SGHKS and CDR2 is YYEKEE in the germline V gene (reference sequence). The CDR3 has 14 residues. The V end was cut by 0 bases, the J end by 2 bases, with 9 bases between. The CDR3 DNA reads TGTGCCAGCAGCTTGGGGACAAACGCCTACGAGCAGTACTTC. Its translation: CASSLGTNAYEQYF.

The rearrangement joins TRBV2 to TRBJ1-5; D not resolved. Trimming removed 2 bases from V and 3 bases from J, with 8 bases in between. CDR3 length equals 14 residues. CDR1 is SNHLY, CDR2 FYNNEI, per germline. CDR3 bases: TGTGCCAGCAGTGAAAGGACTCTCAATCAGCCCCAGCATTTT. It is translated as CASSERTLNQPQHF.

The chain links TRBV7-8 to TRBJ2-5; 7 bases align to TRBD1. Unmatched junction bases numbered 8, after V lost 0 bases and J lost 4 bases. Germline CDR1 is SGHVS and CDR2 is FQNEAQ. The CDR3 is made up of 16 amino acids. The CDR3 DNA sequence: TGTGCCAGCAGCTTAGCCTGGACAGGTTCCGTAGAGACCCAGTACTTC. Translation: CASSLAWTGSVETQYF. Full variable domain (remainder filled in from reference TRBV7-8 and TRBJ2-5): GAGVSQSPRYKVAKRGQDVALRCDPISGHVSLFWYQQALGQGPEFLTYFQNEAQLDKSGLPSDRFFAERPEGSVSTLKIQRTQQEDSAVYLCASSLAWTGSVETQYFGPGTRLLVL.

This rearrangement joins TRBV19 to TRBJ1-3; possible D gene TRBD1, 6 bases. The CDR3 length is 14 residues. Per the germline V gene, CDR1 is LNHDA and CDR2 is SQIVND (reference sequence). Trimming removed 4 bases at V and 4 bases at J, with 11 bases between. CDR3 bases: TGTGCCAGTAGTAGGGGGGGGGCCGGAAACACCATATATTTT. Translating gives CASSRGGAGNTIYF.

V usage is TRBV3-1 (or the pseudogene TRBV3-2) and J usage is TRBJ1-2, with 9 bases lining up with TRBD1. The V segment lost 3 bases and the J segment 8 bases; nucleotides outside the gene matches: 10. The germline V gene has CDR1 LGHDT and CDR2 YNNKEL (reference sequence). The CDR3 loop spans 15 amino acids. In DNA form, the CDR3 reads TGTGCCAGCAGCCACGGGACAGGGCCCGGGAACGGCTACACCTTC. It is translated as CASSHGTGPGNGYTF.

The chain combines TRBV19 with TRBJ1-3, with D perhaps matching TRBD1 (6 bases). The CDR3 is 15 residues long. Trimming stripped 5 bases from V and 2 bases from J, with 13 bases between. Per the germline V gene, CDR1 is LNHDA and CDR2 is SQIVND (reference sequence). In DNA form, the CDR3 reads TGTGCCAGTAGTCCAACACAGGGCCCTGGAAACACCATATATTTT. Translation gives CASSPTQGPGNTIYF.

This clone showed up just once. The CDR3: CASIPRRVQYNEQFF. CDR3 nucleotides: TGTGCCAGCATCCCCCGGCGGGTTCAGTACAATGAGCAGTTCTTC. The V and J genes are TRBV7-8 and TRBJ2-1; D may be TRBD2 (5 bases). From germline, CDR1 is SGHVS and CDR2 FQNEAQ. This CDR3 contains 15 residues. Trimming removed 7 bases from V and 4 bases from J, with 17 bases in between.

The V and J genes are TRBV14 and TRBJ2-3, with D tentatively TRBD1 (5 bases). The V gene's germline CDR1 is SGHDN and CDR2 FVKESK. The length of the CDR3 is 14 residues. Trimming pared 1 base from V and 4 bases from J, leaving 9 bases between. CDR3 nucleotide sequence: TGTGCCAGCAGCCAAGTGGGGCCGGCAGATACGCAGTATTTT. Translating gives CASSQVGPADTQYF.

The V and J genes are TRBV5-1 and TRBJ2-1; 8 nucleotides match TRBD1. After removal of 3 bases from V and 5 bases from J, the junction contained 16 bases not matched to a gene. Per germline, CDR1 SGHRS and CDR2 YFSETQ. The CDR3 totals 18 residues. CDR3 in DNA: TGCGCCAGCAGCTATCGAGGGGGCGACAGGGGTGCTGACAATGAGCAGTTCTTC. This encodes CASSYRGGDRGADNEQFF.

This clone was detected a few times. The chain uses TRBV4-1 and TRBJ1-2, with a possible D match to TRBD1 (5 bases). V was pared by 1 base and J by 4 bases, with 16 bases between. Germline CDR1 and CDR2: MGHRA and YSYEKL. The CDR3 length is 16 residues. The CDR3 is CASSQAPGTRSYGYTF. In DNA form, the CDR3 reads TGCGCCAGCAGCCAAGCCCCCGGGACCCGAAGCTATGGCTACACCTTC.